This TCR beta chain was sequenced in a study of CD8+ T cells in alopecia areata. Study-wide points: In scalp, tofacitinib significantly decreased clonality and expanded CD8+ clones among the top 100. One nonresponder leaves baseline CD8+ expansion's link to response uncertain.

This sample's treatment: oral pan-JAK inhibitor, 5-10 mg twice daily. Peripheral blood and lesional scalp punch biopsies were taken from alopecia areata patients. cDNA prepared by RNA extraction and subsequent reverse transcription served as the template for sequencing. The repertoire was sequenced with immunoSEQ multiplex PCR; TCRdb's copy has only in-frame clones and lacks some. There are around 180,000 clones in the sample; roughly 66% occur only once, and 0.95% to 1.1% lies in the top ten. On this clone: No antigen is known for it.

The V gene lost 0 bases and the J gene lost 1 base, with 6 bases spanning the gap. The germline CDR1 and CDR2 sequences are LGHNA and YSLEER. The CDR3 length is 14 residues. This clonotype was sampled from a human donor with alopecia areata. Specimen: CD4+ T cells sorted from blood, collected at week 24, from a patient treated with tofacitinib. The chain couples TRBV4-3 to TRBJ1-1, with D uncertain. CDR3 nucleotides: TGCGCCAGCAGCCAAGAAGGGTCGAACACTGAAGCTTTCTTT. Translating gives CASSQEGSNTEAFF.